These T cell receptor beta chains were read from a single sample in a study of CD8 T cells in ankylosing spondylitis. TCRdb reprocessed the 5' RACE reads via MiXCR and lists one record per CDR3 protein. The data show under 250,000 distinct CDR3 sequences, roughly a tenth seen once. The sequenced sample was blood, either unsorted or a sorted T cell fraction (not recorded which). The receptors come from a male donor with ankylosing spondylitis or in good health (not recorded which). Both conserved end residues are part of each CDR3. A D gene is named only where the DNA matches it firmly. Clone sizes are given selectively: once, few, many, or a class where the clone is expanded.

clone size: many
V gene: TRBV20-1
J gene: TRBJ2-5
D gene: -
CDR3 DNA: TGCAGTGCTGAGGGCGAAGAGACCCAGTACTTC
CDR3 protein: CSAEGEETQYF

clone size: few
V gene: TRBV4-1
J gene: TRBJ2-1
D gene: TRBD1
CDR3 DNA: TGCGCCAGCAGCCAACCCTTCGACCGGACAGGGCAGTTCTTC
CDR3 protein: CASSQPFDRTGQFF

clone size: -
V gene: TRBV30
J gene: TRBJ1-2
D gene: -
CDR3 DNA: TGTGCCTGGAGTGCCATTTTAGGGTATGGCTACACCTTC
CDR3 protein: CAWSAILGYGYTF

clone size: few
V gene: TRBV11-2
J gene: TRBJ2-7
D gene: -
CDR3 DNA: TGTGCCAGCAGCTTATTGGGGGCGGGGGTGTCCTACGAGCAGTACTTC
CDR3 protein: CASSLLGAGVSYEQYF

clone size: few
V gene: TRBV6-5
J gene: TRBJ2-5
D gene: TRBD2
CDR3 DNA: TGTGCCAGCAGCTCCCCTAGCGGGGGAAACCAAGAGACGGGGAAATGGTACTTC
CDR3 protein: CASSSPSGGNQETGKWYF

clone size: -
V gene: TRBV30
J gene: TRBJ2-3
D gene: TRBD2
CDR3 DNA: TGTGCCTGGAGTGTCGGTAGGACTAGCAAGTATTTT
CDR3 protein: CAWSVGRTSKYF

clone size: few
V gene: TRBV5-1
J gene: TRBJ1-6
D gene: -
CDR3 DNA: TGCGCCAGCAGCCTGCAGGGGCCCGATAATTCACCCCTCCACTTT
CDR3 protein: CASSLQGPDNSPLHF

clone size: few
V gene: TRBV23-1
J gene: TRBJ2-4
D gene: -
CDR3 DNA: TGCGCCAGCAGTCAAGACCCAGGGGCCTTAGTGTACATTCAGTACTTC
CDR3 protein: CASSQDPGALVYIQYF

clone size: -
V gene: TRBV12-3/TRBV12-4
J gene: TRBJ2-7
D gene: -
CDR3 DNA: TGTGCCAGCAGTTCACGCAGGGTGTTAGCCCACGAGCAGTACTTC
CDR3 protein: CASSSRRVLAHEQYF

clone size: -
V gene: TRBV3-1
J gene: TRBJ1-2
D gene: -
CDR3 DNA: TGTGCCAGCAGCCCCAAGACCGGGCGGGATTATGGCTACACCTTC
CDR3 protein: CASSPKTGRDYGYTF

clone size: many
V gene: TRBV6-2/TRBV6-3
J gene: TRBJ1-1
D gene: TRBD1
CDR3 DNA: TGTGCCAGCAGTCCCCACAGGGGGGGGAACACTGAAGCTTTCTTT
CDR3 protein: CASSPHRGGNTEAFF

clone size: many
V gene: TRBV5-1
J gene: TRBJ2-1
D gene: TRBD2
CDR3 DNA: TGCGCCAGCAGTCCCCCCCGGGAGGGCCGGTGGAATGAGCAGTTCTTC
CDR3 protein: CASSPPREGRWNEQFF

clone size: many
V gene: TRBV13
J gene: TRBJ2-4
D gene: TRBD1
CDR3 DNA: TGTGCCAGCAGCCCCTCAGGGGGCGCCGGCAAAAACATTCAGTACTTC
CDR3 protein: CASSPSGGAGKNIQYF

clone size: -
V gene: TRBV5-1
J gene: TRBJ2-2
D gene: TRBD2
CDR3 DNA: TGCGCCAGCAGCTTGTCCCGCCAGCTAGCGGGGGCCCTCACCGGGGAGCTGTTTTTT
CDR3 protein: CASSLSRQLAGALTGELFF

clone size: many
V gene: TRBV7-2
J gene: TRBJ2-2
D gene: TRBD2
CDR3 DNA: TGTGCCAGCAGCAGGACTAGCGGAGACACCGGGGAGCTGTTTTTT
CDR3 protein: CASSRTSGDTGELFF

clone size: many
V gene: TRBV29-1
J gene: TRBJ1-2
D gene: -
CDR3 DNA: TGCAGCGTCGGTGGTGGGGACGACACCTTC
CDR3 protein: CSVGGGDDTF

clone size: -
V gene: TRBV11-2
J gene: TRBJ2-7
D gene: -
CDR3 DNA: TGTGCCAGCAGCTTACGCGGGAAATCCTACGAGCAGTACTTC
CDR3 protein: CASSLRGKSYEQYF

clone size: many
V gene: TRBV9
J gene: TRBJ2-1
D gene: TRBD2
CDR3 DNA: TGTGCCAGCAGCGGCGGACTAGCGGGGCGGAATGAGCAGTTCTTC
CDR3 protein: CASSGGLAGRNEQFF

clone size: -
V gene: TRBV30
J gene: TRBJ1-2
D gene: -
CDR3 DNA: TGTGCCTGGAGGGGCTCAGGCAGGGCGACTGGCTACACCTTC
CDR3 protein: CAWRGSGRATGYTF

clone size: many
V gene: TRBV20-1
J gene: TRBJ1-2
D gene: TRBD1
CDR3 DNA: TGCAGTGCTAGTTTATCGGGACAGGGGGCCACGACGGGGGGTGGCTACACCTTC
CDR3 protein: CSASLSGQGATTGGGYTF

clone size: -
V gene: TRBV2
J gene: TRBJ2-7
D gene: TRBD2
CDR3 DNA: TGTGCCAGCAGTGAACAGCAGCGGGGCTTTTCCTACGAGCAGTACTTC
CDR3 protein: CASSEQQRGFSYEQYF

clone size: few
V gene: TRBV12-2
J gene: TRBJ2-7
D gene: -
CDR3 DNA: TGTGCAAGTCGCGGCGCCCCCTCATGCGAGCAGTACTTC
CDR3 protein: CASRGAPSCEQYF

clone size: many
V gene: TRBV10-3
J gene: TRBJ1-1
D gene: TRBD1
CDR3 DNA: TGTGCCACCACACAGGGGGTGAACACTGAAGCTTTCTTT
CDR3 protein: CATTQGVNTEAFF

clone size: many
V gene: TRBV2
J gene: TRBJ2-3
D gene: TRBD2
CDR3 DNA: TGTGCCAGCAGTAGTCAGCGGGGAGATACGCAGTATTTT
CDR3 protein: CASSSQRGDTQYF

clone size: many
V gene: TRBV21-1
J gene: TRBJ2-1
D gene: -
CDR3 DNA: TGTGCCAGCAGCAAACGGCAACAAGGACAGGGGAACTACAATGAGCAGTTCTTC
CDR3 protein: CASSKRQQGQGNYNEQFF

clone size: many
V gene: TRBV21-1
J gene: TRBJ2-4
D gene: -
CDR3 DNA: TGTGCCAGCAGCACGCGGACAGAAGACATTCAGTACTTC
CDR3 protein: CASSTRTEDIQYF

clone size: few
V gene: TRBV10-3
J gene: TRBJ1-5
D gene: -
CDR3 DNA: TGTGCCATCAGTGGGGGACCATGGGACCAGCCCCAGCATTTT
CDR3 protein: CAISGGPWDQPQHF

clone size: many
V gene: TRBV5-5
J gene: TRBJ1-4
D gene: -
CDR3 DNA: TGTGCCAGCAGTTACGGACAGAGTGGGGAAAAACTGTTTTTT
CDR3 protein: CASSYGQSGEKLFF

clone size: many
V gene: TRBV9
J gene: TRBJ2-7
D gene: TRBD2
CDR3 DNA: TGTGCCAGCAACCCTAGCGGGAGATTCCACGAGCAGTACTTC
CDR3 protein: CASNPSGRFHEQYF

clone size: many
V gene: TRBV25-1
J gene: TRBJ2-5
D gene: -
CDR3 DNA: TGTGCCAGCAGTGAATTCGAGGGCCAAGAGACCCAGTACTTC
CDR3 protein: CASSEFEGQETQYF

clone size: -
V gene: TRBV6-1
J gene: TRBJ2-1
D gene: TRBD2
CDR3 DNA: TGTGCCAGCAGCCTACTAGCGGATACCTACAATGAGCAGTTCTTC
CDR3 protein: CASSLLADTYNEQFF

clone size: many
V gene: TRBV20-1
J gene: TRBJ2-1
D gene: -
CDR3 DNA: TGCAGTGCCAGCAAAGGTTCAGGGGGGTACAATGAGCAGTTCTTC
CDR3 protein: CSASKGSGGYNEQFF

clone size: many
V gene: TRBV5-1
J gene: TRBJ2-1
D gene: TRBD2
CDR3 DNA: TGCGCCAGCAGTCCTACCCTGGGACTAGTCTCGAATGAGCAGTTCTTC
CDR3 protein: CASSPTLGLVSNEQFF

clone size: once
V gene: TRBV20-1
J gene: TRBJ2-5
D gene: -
CDR3 DNA: TGCAGTGCCCCCGAGGCTATAGTGGGAGGGACCCAGTACTTC
CDR3 protein: CSAPEAIVGGTQYF

clone size: -
V gene: TRBV20-1
J gene: TRBJ2-3
D gene: TRBD2
CDR3 DNA: TGCAGTGCTCCCCTTAGCGGGAGCGTGTCAGATACGCAGTATTTT
CDR3 protein: CSAPLSGSVSDTQYF

clone size: many
V gene: TRBV12-3/TRBV12-4
J gene: TRBJ2-3
D gene: -
CDR3 DNA: TGTGCCAGCATTTCAGACTCCGCCGAACATACGCAGTATTTT
CDR3 protein: CASISDSAEHTQYF

clone size: many
V gene: TRBV12-3/TRBV12-4
J gene: TRBJ2-2
D gene: -
CDR3 DNA: TGTGCCTCCTCCCCCCGGGGATCCCTGGACACCGGGGAGCTGTTTTTT
CDR3 protein: CASSPRGSLDTGELFF

clone size: many
V gene: TRBV6-1
J gene: TRBJ2-3
D gene: TRBD2
CDR3 DNA: TGTGCCAGCAGTGAAGCCCTAGCGGGGGGCACAGATACGCAGTATTTT
CDR3 protein: CASSEALAGGTDTQYF